This note documents a single T cell receptor beta chain sequence. Its antigen is unknown. The data are from a study of cytomegalovirus exposure and HLA in healthy donors. Study-level findings and limits: In a later analysis, specific HLA alleles were associated with over 15,000 TCR beta sequences at a 0.05 false discovery rate.

Primers: 60 Vbeta forward and 13 Jbeta reverse. In the authors' workflow: A later analysis tallied 80 million or so unique TCR beta chains, 9 million to 12 million of them shared. Clones were sequenced by immunoSEQ multiplex PCR, and TCRdb holds only the in-frame ones, with some missing. From that table come the V and J calls and clone size; the DNA was used to work out D and trimming. The table shows around 140,000 clones, with 80% occurring only once. Specimen: PBMCs. The clonotype comes from a man aged 35 to 55 in good health and CMV-seronegative.

CDR3 sequence reads: CASSQLRAASYEQYF. The CDR3 DNA follows: TGCGCCAGCAGCCAATTGCGGGCGGCTTCCTACGAGCAGTACTTC. The J gene is TRBJ2-7, the V gene TRBV4-3, with D possibly being TRBD2 (5 bases). Per the germline V gene, CDR1 is LGHNA and CDR2 is YSLEER. With 2 bases removed from V and 1 base from J, the gap between germline ends came to 12 bases. The CDR3 is made up of 15 amino acids.